These 29 T cell receptor beta chains were sequenced from one sample in a study of blood T cell repertoires in COVID-19. This table comes from immunoSEQ multiplex PCR, and its TCRdb copy is limited to in-frame clones, with some not included. The sample lists about 220,000 clones, around 80% occurring once. Sequenced sample: peripheral blood. The receptors come from a man aged 25-45 years with active or convalescent COVID-19.

This chain joins TRBV4-3 and TRBJ1-6; D remains unclear. CDR3 length equals 11 residues. Deletions cut 3 bases from V and 14 bases from J, with 8 bases between. Germline V CDR1 and CDR2: LGHNA, YSLEER. In DNA, the CDR3 is TGCGCCAGCAGCCAGGGAGACTCCCTCCACTTT. Its translation is CASSQGDSLHF.

The gene calls are TRBV4-1 and TRBJ2-7; 12 nucleotides line up with TRBD1. V gave up 0 bases and J gave up 4 bases; unmatched junction bases: 4. The CDR3 covers 16 residues. CDR1 MGHRA and CDR2 YSYEKL come from the germline V gene. CDR3 in amino acids: CASSQEGQGALYEQYF. Here the CDR3 DNA reads TGCGCCAGCAGCCAAGAGGGACAGGGGGCATTATACGAGCAGTACTTC.

V is TRBV27 and J is TRBJ2-3; D might be TRBD2 (7 bases). Germline CDR1 is MNHEY and CDR2 is SMNVEV (reference sequence). The V gene lost 0 bases and the J gene lost 5 bases, with 18 bases spanning the gap. The CDR3 consists of 17 residues. The CDR3 spells CASSLSGRGHRQDTQYF. The CDR3 coding sequence is TGTGCCAGCAGTTTATCAGGGCGGGGGCACCGTCAAGATACGCAGTATTTT.

This sequence joins TRBV20-1 and TRBJ1-3; a weak D match, TRBD1 (6 bases). Germline loops: CDR1 DFQATT, CDR2 SNEGSKA (reference sequence). This CDR3 is 17 amino acids long. V lost 3 bases to trimming and J lost 7 bases, with 25 bases between them. The CDR3 sequence: CSASVGQLLMLDNTIYF. In DNA, the CDR3 is TGCAGTGCTAGTGTAGGACAGCTACTAATGTTGGATAACACCATATATTTT.

This sequence joins TRBV25-1 and TRBJ2-3; 11 positions match TRBD2. Germline trimming cut 3 bases from V and 4 bases from J; bases unmatched to any gene: 6. Per the germline V gene, CDR1 is MGHDK and CDR2 is SYGVNS. The CDR3 sequence is 16 residues long. In DNA form, the CDR3 reads TGTGCCAGCAGTGACCCCATAGCGGGAGGGGCAGATACGCAGTATTTT. It encodes CASSDPIAGGADTQYF.

In this sample, this clone turned up a few times. The chain couples TRBV19 to TRBJ1-1, with D possibly TRBD1 on 5 matching bases. V lost 5 bases and J lost 2, with 9 bases in between. The length of the CDR3 is 13 residues. Germline CDR1 and CDR2: LNHDA and SQIVND (reference sequence). CDR3 protein: CASSQGGNTEAFF. The CDR3 bases are TGTGCCAGTAGTCAGGGCGGAAACACTGAAGCTTTCTTT.

The rearrangement uses TRBV28 and TRBJ2-1, with D maybe TRBD2 (6 bases). The CDR3 runs to 16 residues. CDR1 is MDHEN and CDR2 is SYDVKM in the germline V gene. The V end was cut by 4 bases, the J end by 8 bases, with 21 bases between. Here the CDR3 DNA reads TGTGCCAGCAGTTCTGGACGGGACGGAGGGAAGTATGAGCAGTTCTTC. This translates into CASSSGRDGGKYEQFF.

The gene calls are TRBV5-4 and TRBJ2-1; possible D gene TRBD2, 6 bases. CDR3 length equals 13 residues. Between the trimmed V and J ends, which lost 4 bases and 5 bases, there was a span of 10 bases. Germline CDR1 SGHNT, CDR2 YYREEE (reference sequence). CDR3 in DNA: TGTGCCAGCAGCGTCGGGACTGACAATGAGCAGTTCTTC. Protein product: CASSVGTDNEQFF.

The chain couples TRBV3-1 (or the pseudogene TRBV3-2) to TRBJ2-2; a weak D match, TRBD1 (5 bases). There are 15 residues in the CDR3. CDR1 LGHDT and CDR2 YNNKEL come from the germline V gene (reference sequence). Trimming took off 4 bases at V and 0 bases at J, with 9 bases between the two ends. CDR3 sequence (DNA): TGTGCCAGCAGCCGCGGACAAACGAACACCGGGGAGCTGTTTTTT. Translating it yields CASSRGQTNTGELFF.

The chain has TRBV7-2 and TRBJ2-7, with D unresolved. Germline CDR1 SGHTA, CDR2 FQGNSA. There are 14 residues in the CDR3. Trimming stripped 6 bases from V and 0 bases from J, with 12 bases between. CDR3 region: CASRKDTSSYEQYF. The CDR3 DNA reads as TGTGCCAGCAGAAAAGACACCAGCTCCTACGAGCAGTACTTC.

This sequence joins TRBV3-1 (or the pseudogene TRBV3-2) and TRBJ1-3, with 7 bases matching TRBD1. V lost 1 base to trimming and J lost 0 bases; unmatched junction nucleotides: 6. The V gene's germline CDR1 is LGHDT and CDR2 YNNKEL (reference sequence). The CDR3 is 17 amino acids. The CDR3 sequence is CASSQGQGFLSGNTIYF. CDR3 coding DNA: TGTGCCAGCAGCCAAGGACAGGGTTTCCTCTCTGGAAACACCATATATTTT.

The CDR3 loop is CASSLQAGADTQYF. CDR3 bases: TGCGCCAGCAGCTTGCAGGCCGGGGCAGATACGCAGTATTTT. This sequence joins TRBV5-1 and TRBJ2-3; D possibly corresponds to TRBD2 (5 bases). Trimming pared 1 base from V and 4 bases from J, leaving 10 bases between. Germline V gives CDR1 SGHRS, CDR2 YFSETQ. CDR3 length equals 14 residues.

The chain employs TRBV7-8 and TRBJ2-1; perhaps TRBD2 as D (5 bases). CDR1 and CDR2 (germline): SGHVS, FQNEAQ. Trimming shortened V by 5 bases and J by 6 bases, and 23 bases separated the two germline ends. CDR3 length: 17 amino acids. CDR3 region: CASSHLNDRGIRNEQFF. CDR3 DNA sequence: TGTGCCAGCAGCCATCTAAACGATCGAGGGATTCGCAATGAGCAGTTCTTC.

V and J are TRBV4-2 and TRBJ1-2; D is ambiguous. The CDR3 runs 14 residues. Per the germline V gene, CDR1 is LGHNA and CDR2 is YNFKEQ. Trimming took 4 bases from V and 2 from J, leaving 11 bases between them. The CDR3 sequence: CASSPRPENYGYTF. The CDR3 DNA reads as TGTGCCAGCAGCCCAAGGCCGGAGAACTATGGCTACACCTTC.

V is TRBV6-6 and J is TRBJ1-1; D is unclear. In germline, CDR1 is MNHNY, CDR2 SVGAGI (reference sequence). The CDR3 contains 12 residues. V lost 4 bases and J 7 bases, leaving 10 bases between the germline ends. The chain's CDR3 is CASSLSHSEAFF. CDR3 in DNA: TGTGCCAGCAGTTTGAGTCACAGTGAAGCTTTCTTT.

The gene calls are TRBV9 and TRBJ1-2; 9 bases map to TRBD1. Germline trimming cut 4 bases from V and 6 bases from J; bases unmatched to any gene: 7. The CDR3 covers 14 residues. Germline assignment: CDR1 SGDLS and CDR2 YYNGEE. The CDR3 bases are TGTGCCAGCAGCACTCGGACAGGGGTGAATGGCTACACCTTC. Its protein is CASSTRTGVNGYTF.

This chain uses TRBV29-1 with TRBJ1-2; D uncertain. V was pared by 6 bases and J by 1 base, with 6 bases between. CDR3 length: 11 amino acids. CDR1 SQVTM and CDR2 ANQGSEA come from the germline V gene. The CDR3 protein is CSVFVNYGYTF. For the CDR3, the DNA is TGCAGCGTCTTTGTTAACTATGGCTACACCTTC.

This chain links TRBV5-5 with TRBJ1-2, with 10 bases lining up with TRBD1. The CDR3 totals 14 residues. From germline, CDR1 is SGHKS and CDR2 YYEKEE (reference sequence). The J segment lost 5 bases and the V segment lost 2 bases, leaving 3 bases of the junction unmatched. CDR3: CASSFGQGEYGYTF. DNA for the CDR3: TGTGCCAGCAGCTTTGGACAGGGGGAGTATGGCTACACCTTC.

The chain uses TRBV9 and TRBJ1-3; D might be TRBD1 (6 bases). The V and J ends lost 4 bases and 1 base respectively, with 9 bases between them. Germline assignment: CDR1 SGDLS and CDR2 YYNGEE. This CDR3 comprises 14 residues. DNA for the CDR3: TGTGCCAGCAGCTCACAGGGATCTGGAAACACCATATATTTT. Amino acid sequence: CASSSQGSGNTIYF. The whole variable domain, remainder taken from reference TRBV9 and TRBJ1-3, is DSGVTQTPKHLITATGQRVTLRCSPRSGDLSVYWYQQSLDQGLQFLIQYYNGEERAKGNILERFSAQQFPDLHSELNLSSLELGDSALYFCASSSQGSGNTIYFGEGSWLTVV.

This chain connects TRBV5-1 to TRBJ2-1, with 8 bases aligning to TRBD2. With 3 bases clipped from V and 2 bases from J, the junction kept 7 bases outside the gene matches. The CDR3 is 16 amino acids. Germline-derived CDR1 and CDR2 are SGHRS and YFSETQ. The chain's CDR3 is CASSSQISGTYNEQFF. In DNA form, the CDR3 reads TGCGCCAGCAGCTCCCAGATTAGCGGGACCTACAATGAGCAGTTCTTC.

The V gene is TRBV4-3, the J gene TRBJ1-5; perhaps TRBD1 as D (6 bases). Germline values: CDR1 LGHNA, CDR2 YSLEER. Trimming pared 0 bases from V and 7 bases from J, leaving 7 bases between. This CDR3 region has 13 residues. The CDR3 DNA follows: TGCGCCAGCAGCCAAGATCAGGGGCAGCCCCAGCATTTT. It yields the protein CASSQDQGQPQHF.

The chain combines TRBV28 with TRBJ1-2, with TRBD1 matching over 9 bases. This CDR3 spans 13 amino acids. Trimming at V came to 9 bases and at J to 9 bases, leaving 11 bases not matched to a gene. Germline CDR1 reads MDHEN; CDR2 reads SYDVKM. This CDR3 reads CASKFTGGTSYTF. The CDR3 coding sequence is TGTGCCAGTAAGTTTACAGGGGGCACGAGCTACACCTTC.

The J gene is TRBJ1-2, the V gene TRBV18, with 8 bases fitting TRBD1. From germline, CDR1 is KGHSH and CDR2 LQKENI. CDR3 length: 15 amino acids. The ends lost 4 bases at V and 8 bases at J; junction bases unmatched: 12. CDR3 region: CASSRPDRDRGGYTF. The CDR3 bases are TGTGCCAGCTCACGGCCGGACAGGGACCGTGGAGGCTACACCTTC.

This clone was seen once. CDR3 in amino acids: CASHPGTSGRNEQFF. The CDR3 nucleotides are TGCGCCAGTCACCCCGGGACTAGCGGGAGGAATGAGCAGTTCTTC. The chain combines TRBV4-1 with TRBJ2-1; TRBD2 matches at 15 bases. V shed 9 bases, J shed 7 bases, and the junction held 7 bases outside the gene matches. Germline loops: CDR1 MGHRA, CDR2 YSYEKL. The CDR3 runs to 15 residues.

The V call is TRBV21-1, the J call TRBJ1-5. TRBV21-1 is deemed a pseudogene. The CDR3 consists of 14 residues. CDR3 in amino acids: CASNSGGANQPQHF. CDR3 coding DNA: TGTGCCAGCAACTCCGGGGGGGCGAATCAGCCCCAGCATTTT.

V is TRBV7-2 and J is TRBJ2-1; maybe TRBD2 (6 bases). Trimming left V 2 bases short and J 8 bases short, with 19 bases between. Per the germline V gene, CDR1 is SGHTA and CDR2 is FQGNSA. CDR3 size: 16 residues. CDR3 nucleotides: TGTGCCAGCAGCTTATCGACTAGAGGCATGGTCGATGAGCAGTTCTTC. Residues: CASSLSTRGMVDEQFF.

This clone has a single count. This chain joins TRBV7-8 and TRBJ2-7; TRBD1 might be the D (5 bases). V dropped 4 bases and J dropped 0 bases, with 10 bases sitting between them. This CDR3 contains 14 residues. Germline-derived CDR1 and CDR2 are SGHVS and FQNEAQ. CDR3 in amino acids: CASSYRTHSYEQYF. The CDR3 DNA is TGTGCCAGCAGCTACCGGACACACTCCTACGAGCAGTACTTC.

The rearrangement links TRBV5-6 to TRBJ1-2; 10 bases agree with TRBD1. The CDR3 is 15 amino acids. The germline V gene has CDR1 SGHDT and CDR2 YYEEEE. Trimming cost V 2 bases and J 4 bases; bases outside gene matches: 5. CDR3 sequence (DNA): TGTGCCAGCAGCTTAGGGACAGGGGCGCCCTATGGCTACACCTTC. Protein: CASSLGTGAPYGYTF.

This clone is a singleton in its sample. The chain is built from TRBV4-3 and TRBJ1-2, with 9 bases matching TRBD1. The CDR3 is 16 residues long. The V gene end was trimmed by 0 bases and the J gene end by 6 bases; junction bases not matched to a gene: 8. Germline-derived CDR1 and CDR2 are LGHNA and YSLEER. The chain's CDR3 is CASSQDLGQGPDGYTF. CDR3 nucleotide sequence: TGCGCCAGCAGCCAAGATCTGGGACAGGGACCTGATGGCTACACCTTC.